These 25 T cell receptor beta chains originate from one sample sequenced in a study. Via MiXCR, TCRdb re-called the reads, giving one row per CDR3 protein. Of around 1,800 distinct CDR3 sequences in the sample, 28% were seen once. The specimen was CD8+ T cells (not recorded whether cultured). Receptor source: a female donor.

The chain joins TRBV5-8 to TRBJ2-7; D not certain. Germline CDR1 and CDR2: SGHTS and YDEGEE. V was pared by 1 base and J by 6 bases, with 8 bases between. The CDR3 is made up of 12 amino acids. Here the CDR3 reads CASSLSRSEQYF. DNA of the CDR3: TGTGCCAGCAGCTTGTCGAGGAGCGAGCAGTACTTC.

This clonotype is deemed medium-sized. This CDR3 reads CASSLSRNEQYF. In DNA form, the CDR3 reads TGTGCCAGCAGCTTGTCAAGGAACGAGCAGTACTTC. The chain is built from TRBV5-8 and TRBJ2-7; D call uncertain. The CDR3 consists of 12 residues. From germline, CDR1 is SGHTS and CDR2 YDEGEE. The germline V and J ends were trimmed by 1 base and 5 bases, with 7 bases remaining between them.

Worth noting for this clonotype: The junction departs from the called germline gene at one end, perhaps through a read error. The chain's CDR3 is CSVEEGDHERYF. The CDR3 DNA is TGCAGCGTTGAAGAAGGGGACCACGAGCGGTACTTC. The chain couples TRBV29-1 to TRBJ2-7; D may correspond to TRBD1 or TRBD2 (5 bases each). The CDR3 consists of 12 residues. From germline, CDR1 is SQVTM and CDR2 ANQGSEA.

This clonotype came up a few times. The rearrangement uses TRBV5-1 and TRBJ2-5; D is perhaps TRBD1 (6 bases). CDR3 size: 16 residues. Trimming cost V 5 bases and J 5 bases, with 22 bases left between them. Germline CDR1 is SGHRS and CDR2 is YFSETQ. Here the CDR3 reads CASSSSGQPPHETQYF. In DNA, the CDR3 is TGCGCCAGCAGTTCGTCAGGACAGCCGCCGCACGAGACCCAGTACTTC.

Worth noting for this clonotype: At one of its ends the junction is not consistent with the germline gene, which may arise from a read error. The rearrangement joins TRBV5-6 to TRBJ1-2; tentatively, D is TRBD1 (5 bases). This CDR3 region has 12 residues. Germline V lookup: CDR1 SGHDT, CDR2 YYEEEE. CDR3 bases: TGTGCCAGCAGCGTGGGACGGGATGGCTGCACCTTC. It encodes CASSVGRDGCTF. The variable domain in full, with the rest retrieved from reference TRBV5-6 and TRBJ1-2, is DAGVTQSPTHLIKTRGQQVTLRCSPKSGHDTVSWYQQALGQGPQFIFQYYEEEERQRGNFPDRFSGHQFPNYSSELNVNALLLGDSALYLCASSVGRDGCTFGSGTRLTVV.

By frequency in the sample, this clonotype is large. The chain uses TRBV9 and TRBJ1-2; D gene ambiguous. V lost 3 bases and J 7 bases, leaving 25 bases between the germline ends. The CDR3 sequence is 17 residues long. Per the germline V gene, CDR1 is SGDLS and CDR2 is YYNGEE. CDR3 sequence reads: CASSAEALGGYFSGYTF. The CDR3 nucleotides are TGTGCCAGCAGCGCCGAGGCCCTTGGAGGGTACTTTAGTGGCTACACCTTC. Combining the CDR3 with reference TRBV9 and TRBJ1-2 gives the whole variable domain DSGVTQTPKHLITATGQRVTLRCSPRSGDLSVYWYQQSLDQGLQFLIQYYNGEERAKGNILERFSAQQFPDLHSELNLSSLELGDSALYFCASSAEALGGYFSGYTFGSGTRLTVV.

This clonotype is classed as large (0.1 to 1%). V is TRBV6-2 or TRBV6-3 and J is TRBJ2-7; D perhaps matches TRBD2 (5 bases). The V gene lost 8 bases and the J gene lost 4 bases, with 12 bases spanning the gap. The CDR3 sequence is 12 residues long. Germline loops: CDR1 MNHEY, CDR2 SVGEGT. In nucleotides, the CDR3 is TGTGCCAGCGAGGGATTGCGGTACGAGCAGTACTTC. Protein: CASEGLRYEQYF.

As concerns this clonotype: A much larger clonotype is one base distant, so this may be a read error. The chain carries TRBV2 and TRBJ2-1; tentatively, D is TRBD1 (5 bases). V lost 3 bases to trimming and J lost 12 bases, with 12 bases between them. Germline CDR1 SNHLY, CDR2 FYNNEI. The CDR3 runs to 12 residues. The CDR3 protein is CASSDLGRGQFF. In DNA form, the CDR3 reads TGTGCCAGCAGTGATTTGGGGCGCGGGCAGTTCTTC.

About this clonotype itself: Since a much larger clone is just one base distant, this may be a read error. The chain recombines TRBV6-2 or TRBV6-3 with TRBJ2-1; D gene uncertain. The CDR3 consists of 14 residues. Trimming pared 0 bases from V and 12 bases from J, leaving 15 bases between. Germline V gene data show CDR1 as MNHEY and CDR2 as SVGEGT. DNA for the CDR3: TGTGCCAGCAGTTACTCGATAGCAGGCCATGGGCAGTTCTTC. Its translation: CASSYSIAGHGQFF.

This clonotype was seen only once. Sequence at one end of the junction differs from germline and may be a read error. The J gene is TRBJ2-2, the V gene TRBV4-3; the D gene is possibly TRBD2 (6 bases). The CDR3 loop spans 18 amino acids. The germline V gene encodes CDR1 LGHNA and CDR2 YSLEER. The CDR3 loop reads CVSSQYGVGGSGTGELFF. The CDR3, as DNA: TGCGTCAGCAGCCAATATGGTGTGGGGGGATCGGGCACCGGGGAGCTGTTTTTT.

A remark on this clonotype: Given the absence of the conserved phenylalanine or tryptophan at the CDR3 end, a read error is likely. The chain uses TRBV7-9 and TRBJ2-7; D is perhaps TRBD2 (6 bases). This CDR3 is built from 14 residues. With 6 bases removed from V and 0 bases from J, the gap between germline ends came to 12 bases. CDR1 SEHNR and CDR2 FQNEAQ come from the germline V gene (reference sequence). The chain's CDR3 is CASSPDGSSYEQYL. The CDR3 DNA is TGTGCCAGCAGTCCTGACGGGAGCTCCTACGAGCAGTACCTT.

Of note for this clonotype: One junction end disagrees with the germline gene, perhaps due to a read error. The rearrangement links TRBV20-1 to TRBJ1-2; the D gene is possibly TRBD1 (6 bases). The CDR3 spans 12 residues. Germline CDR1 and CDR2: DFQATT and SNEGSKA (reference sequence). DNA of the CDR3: TGCAGTGCCCGGACAGCCAACTATGGCTACGTCTTC. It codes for CSARTANYGYVF.

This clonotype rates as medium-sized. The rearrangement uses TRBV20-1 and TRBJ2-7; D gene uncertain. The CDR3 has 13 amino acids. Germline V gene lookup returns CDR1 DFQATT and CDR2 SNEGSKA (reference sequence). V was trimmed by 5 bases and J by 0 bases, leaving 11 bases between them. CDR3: CSAPARVSYEQYF. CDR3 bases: TGCAGTGCTCCTGCAAGGGTCTCCTACGAGCAGTACTTC.

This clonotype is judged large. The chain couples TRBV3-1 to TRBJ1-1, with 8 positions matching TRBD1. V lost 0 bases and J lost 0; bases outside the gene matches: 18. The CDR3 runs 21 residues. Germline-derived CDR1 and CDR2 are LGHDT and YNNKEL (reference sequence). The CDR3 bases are TGTGCCAGCAGCCAAGACCCCAACTATGGGACAGGACACCTTATGAACACTGAAGCTTTCTTT. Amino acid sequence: CASSQDPNYGTGHLMNTEAFF.

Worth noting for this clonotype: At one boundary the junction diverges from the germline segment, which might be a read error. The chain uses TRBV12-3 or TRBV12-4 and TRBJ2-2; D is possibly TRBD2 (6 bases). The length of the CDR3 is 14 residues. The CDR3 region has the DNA TGTGCCGGCAGTTTAGCCCGAGTCACCGGGGGGCTGTTTTTT. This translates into CAGSLARVTGGLFF.

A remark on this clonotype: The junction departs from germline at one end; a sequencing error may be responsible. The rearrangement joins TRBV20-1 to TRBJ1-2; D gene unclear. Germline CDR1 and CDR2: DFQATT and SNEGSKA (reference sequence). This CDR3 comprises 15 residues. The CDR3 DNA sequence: TGCAGTGCTAGAGATGAGAGGTTTTCTAACCATGGCTACACCTTC. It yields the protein CSARDERFSNHGYTF.

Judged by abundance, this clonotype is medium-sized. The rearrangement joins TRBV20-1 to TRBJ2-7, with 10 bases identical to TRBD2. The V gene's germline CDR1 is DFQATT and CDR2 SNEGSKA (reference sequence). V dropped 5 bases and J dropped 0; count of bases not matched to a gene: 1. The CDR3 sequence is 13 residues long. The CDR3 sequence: CSAPSGSSYEQYF. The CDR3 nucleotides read TGCAGTGCTCCTAGCGGGAGCTCCTACGAGCAGTACTTC.

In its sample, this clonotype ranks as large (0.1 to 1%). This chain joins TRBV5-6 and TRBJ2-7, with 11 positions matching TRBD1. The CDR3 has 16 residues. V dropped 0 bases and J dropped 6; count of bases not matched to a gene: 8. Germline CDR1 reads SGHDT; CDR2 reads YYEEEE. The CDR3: CASSLGTGGLFGEQYF. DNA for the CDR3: TGTGCCAGCAGCTTGGGGACAGGGGGCTTGTTTGGCGAGCAGTACTTC. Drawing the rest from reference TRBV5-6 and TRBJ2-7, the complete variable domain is DAGVTQSPTHLIKTRGQQVTLRCSPKSGHDTVSWYQQALGQGPQFIFQYYEEEERQRGNFPDRFSGHQFPNYSSELNVNALLLGDSALYLCASSLGTGGLFGEQYFGPGTRLTVT.

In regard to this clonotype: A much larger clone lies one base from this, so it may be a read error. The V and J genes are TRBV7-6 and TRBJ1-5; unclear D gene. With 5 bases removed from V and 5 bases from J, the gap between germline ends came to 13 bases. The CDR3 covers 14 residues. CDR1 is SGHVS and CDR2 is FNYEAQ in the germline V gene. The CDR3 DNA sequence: TGTGCCAGCAGCGAGGGAGCGGGCGATCAGCCCCAGCATTTT. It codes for CASSEGAGDQPQHF.

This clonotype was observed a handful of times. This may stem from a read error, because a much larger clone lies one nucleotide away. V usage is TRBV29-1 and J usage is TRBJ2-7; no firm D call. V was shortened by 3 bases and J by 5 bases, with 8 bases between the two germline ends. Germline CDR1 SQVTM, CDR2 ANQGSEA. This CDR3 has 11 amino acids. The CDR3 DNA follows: TGCAGCGTTGAGTGGGCCCACGAGCAGTACTTC. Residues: CSVEWAHEQYF.

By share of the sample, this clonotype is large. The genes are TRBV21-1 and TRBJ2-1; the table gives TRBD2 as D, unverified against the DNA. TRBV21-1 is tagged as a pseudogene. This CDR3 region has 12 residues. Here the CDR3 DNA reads TGTGCCAGCACCATTAGCGGGAATGAGCAGTTCTTC. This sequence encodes CASTISGNEQFF.

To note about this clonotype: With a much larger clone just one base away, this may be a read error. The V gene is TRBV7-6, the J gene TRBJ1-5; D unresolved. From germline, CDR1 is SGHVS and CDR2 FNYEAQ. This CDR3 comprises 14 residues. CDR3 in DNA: TGTGCCAGCAGCGAGGGAGCGGGCAATCAGTCCCAGCATTTT. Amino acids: CASSEGAGNQSQHF.

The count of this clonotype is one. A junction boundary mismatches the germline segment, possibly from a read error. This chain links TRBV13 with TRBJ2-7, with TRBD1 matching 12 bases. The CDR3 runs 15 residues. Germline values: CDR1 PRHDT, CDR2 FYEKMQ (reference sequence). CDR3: CAGSQGTGGLYEQYF. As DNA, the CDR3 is TGTGCCGGCAGCCAGGGGACAGGGGGCCTCTACGAGCAGTACTTC.

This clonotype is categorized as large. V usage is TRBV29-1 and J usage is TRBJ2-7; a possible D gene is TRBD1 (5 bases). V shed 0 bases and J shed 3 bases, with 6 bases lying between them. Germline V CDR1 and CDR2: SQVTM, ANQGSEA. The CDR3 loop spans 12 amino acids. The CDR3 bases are TGCAGCGTTGAAGAAGGGGACTACGAGCAGTACTTC. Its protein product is CSVEEGDYEQYF.

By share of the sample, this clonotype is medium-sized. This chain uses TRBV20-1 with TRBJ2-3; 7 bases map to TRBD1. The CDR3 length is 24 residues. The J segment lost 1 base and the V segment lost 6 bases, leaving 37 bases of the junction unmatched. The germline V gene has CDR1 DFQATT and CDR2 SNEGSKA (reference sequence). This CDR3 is CSARSAPGTALGTPSTAGTDTQYF. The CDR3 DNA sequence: TGCAGTGCCAGGAGCGCGCCCGGGACAGCACTAGGGACACCTTCCACGGCTGGCACAGATACGCAGTATTTT.